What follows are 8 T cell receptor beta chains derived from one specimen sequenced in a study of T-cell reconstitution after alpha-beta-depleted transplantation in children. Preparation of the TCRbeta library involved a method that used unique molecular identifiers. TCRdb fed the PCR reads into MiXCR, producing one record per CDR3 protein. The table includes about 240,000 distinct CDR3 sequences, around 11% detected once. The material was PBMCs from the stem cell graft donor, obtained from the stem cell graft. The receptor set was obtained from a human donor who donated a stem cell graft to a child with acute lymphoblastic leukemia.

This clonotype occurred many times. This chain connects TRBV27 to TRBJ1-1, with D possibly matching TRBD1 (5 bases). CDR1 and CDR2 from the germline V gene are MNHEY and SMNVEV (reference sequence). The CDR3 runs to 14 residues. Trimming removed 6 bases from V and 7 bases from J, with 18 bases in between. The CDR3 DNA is TGTGCCAGCAGCGAACGGGGCCGAGGGAGTGAAGCTTTCTTT. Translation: CASSERGRGSEAFF.

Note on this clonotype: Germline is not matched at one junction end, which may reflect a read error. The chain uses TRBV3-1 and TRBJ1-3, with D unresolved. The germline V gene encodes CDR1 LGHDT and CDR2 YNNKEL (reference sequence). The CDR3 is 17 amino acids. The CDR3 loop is CASTQVSAPSSGNTIYF. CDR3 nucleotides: TGTGCCAGCACCCAAGTGTCGGCGCCGAGCTCTGGAAACACCATATATTTT.

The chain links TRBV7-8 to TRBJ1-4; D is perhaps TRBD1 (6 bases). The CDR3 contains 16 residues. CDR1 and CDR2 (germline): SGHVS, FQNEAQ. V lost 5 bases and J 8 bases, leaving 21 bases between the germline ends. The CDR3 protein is CASSLVPGQRGEKLFF. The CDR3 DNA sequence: TGTGCCAGCAGCCTAGTTCCGGGACAACGAGGGGAAAAACTGTTTTTT. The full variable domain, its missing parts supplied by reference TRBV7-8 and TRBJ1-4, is GAGVSQSPRYKVAKRGQDVALRCDPISGHVSLFWYQQALGQGPEFLTYFQNEAQLDKSGLPSDRFFAERPEGSVSTLKIQRTQQEDSAVYLCASSLVPGQRGEKLFFGSGTQLSVL.

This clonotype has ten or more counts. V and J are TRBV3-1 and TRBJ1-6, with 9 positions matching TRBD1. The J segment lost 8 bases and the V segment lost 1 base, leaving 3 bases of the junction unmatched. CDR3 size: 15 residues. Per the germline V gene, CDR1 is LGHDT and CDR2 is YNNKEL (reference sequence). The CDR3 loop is CASSQGRTGDSPLHF. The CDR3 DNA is TGTGCCAGCAGCCAAGGCCGGACAGGGGATTCACCCCTCCACTTT.

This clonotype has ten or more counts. CDR3 region: CAWRGGVYEQYF. The CDR3 DNA sequence: TGTGCCTGGAGGGGGGGAGTTTACGAGCAGTACTTC. The V and J genes are TRBV30 and TRBJ2-7; maybe TRBD2 (6 bases). Germline assignment: CDR1 GTSNPN and CDR2 SVGIG (reference sequence). V lost 3 bases and J 4 bases, leaving 10 bases between the germline ends. The CDR3 runs to 12 residues.

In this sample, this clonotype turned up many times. The CDR3 sequence: CASSWDAISYEQYF. In DNA, the CDR3 is TGCGCCAGCAGCTGGGACGCGATCTCCTACGAGCAGTACTTC. V and J are TRBV5-1 and TRBJ2-7, with D possibly being TRBD1 or TRBD2 (5 bases each). With 3 bases removed from V and 0 bases from J, the gap between germline ends came to 10 bases. The CDR3 sequence is 14 residues long. Per germline, CDR1 SGHRS and CDR2 YFSETQ. The full variable domain, its missing parts supplied by reference TRBV5-1 and TRBJ2-7, is KAGVTQTPRYLIKTRGQQVTLSCSPISGHRSVSWYQQTPGQGLQFLFEYFSETQRNKGNFPGRFSGRQFSNSRSEMNVSTLELGDSALYLCASSWDAISYEQYFGPGTRLTVT.

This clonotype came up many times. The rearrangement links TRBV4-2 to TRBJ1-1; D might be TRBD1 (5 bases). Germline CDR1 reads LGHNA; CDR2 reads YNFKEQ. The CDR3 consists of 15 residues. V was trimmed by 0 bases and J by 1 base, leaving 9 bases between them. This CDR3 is CASSQDQGWNTEAFF. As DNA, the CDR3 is TGTGCCAGCAGCCAAGACCAGGGTTGGAACACTGAAGCTTTCTTT.

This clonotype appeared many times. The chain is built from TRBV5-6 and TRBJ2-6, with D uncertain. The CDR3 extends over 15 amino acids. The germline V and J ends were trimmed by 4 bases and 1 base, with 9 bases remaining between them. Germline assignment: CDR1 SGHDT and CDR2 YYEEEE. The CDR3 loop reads CASSIGRSGANVLTF. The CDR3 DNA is TGTGCCAGCAGCATTGGGCGTTCTGGGGCCAACGTCCTGACTTTC.